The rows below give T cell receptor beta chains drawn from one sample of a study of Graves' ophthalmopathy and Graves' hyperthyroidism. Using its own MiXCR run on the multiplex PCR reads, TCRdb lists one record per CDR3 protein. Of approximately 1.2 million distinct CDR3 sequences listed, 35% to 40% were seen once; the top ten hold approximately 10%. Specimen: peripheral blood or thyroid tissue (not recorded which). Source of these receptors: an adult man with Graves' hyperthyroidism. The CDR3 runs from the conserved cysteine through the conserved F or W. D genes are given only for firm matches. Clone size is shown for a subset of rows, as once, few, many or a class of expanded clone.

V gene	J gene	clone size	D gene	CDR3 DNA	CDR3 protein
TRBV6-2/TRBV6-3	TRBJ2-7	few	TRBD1	TGTGCCAGCAGTTACTCGATTCGCCGGACAGGGGGCGCCGAGCAGTACTTC	CASSYSIRRTGGAEQYF
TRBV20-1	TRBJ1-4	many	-	TGCAGTGCTAGAGTGCTGGGGTCAGATGAAAAACTGTTTTTT	CSARVLGSDEKLFF
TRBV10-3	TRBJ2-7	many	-	TGTGCCATCAGTGATATAGGGTGGGGCTACGAGCAGTACTTC	CAISDIGWGYEQYF
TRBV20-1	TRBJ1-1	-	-	TGCAGTGCTAGAGATGAAGCTTTCTTT	CSARDEAFF
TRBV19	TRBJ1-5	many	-	TGTGCCAGTAGTCCCCTGAGGGGAAACAATCAGCCCCAGCATTTT	CASSPLRGNNQPQHF
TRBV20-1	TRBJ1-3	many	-	TGCAGTGCTAGAGATGGAGGGACTGGAAACACCATATATTTT	CSARDGGTGNTIYF
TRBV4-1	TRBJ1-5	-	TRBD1	TGCGCCAGCAGCCAAGACGGGACAGGGGGGTCGCCCCAGCATTTT	CASSQDGTGGSPQHF
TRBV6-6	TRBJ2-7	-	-	TGTGCCATCCGGATGTCGAGCTCCTACGAGCAGTACTTC	CAIRMSSSYEQYF
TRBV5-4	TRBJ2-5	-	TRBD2	TGTGCCAGCAGCGTCGGGACTAGCGGGGGGGGGGAGACCCAGTACTTC	CASSVGTSGGGETQYF
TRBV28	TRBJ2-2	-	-	TGTGCCAGCAGTTCCTGGCAGGCCGGGGAGCTGTTTTTT	CASSSWQAGELFF
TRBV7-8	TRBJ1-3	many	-	TGTGCCAGCAGCCCCCGACGGGACTCTGGAAACACCATATATTTT	CASSPRRDSGNTIYF
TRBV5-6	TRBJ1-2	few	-	TGTGCCAGCAGCCCAAGGCAGATAAGAAACTATGGCTACACCTTC	CASSPRQIRNYGYTF
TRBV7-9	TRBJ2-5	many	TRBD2	TGTGCCAGCAGCCCCGGCCGACTAGCGGGATTGGAGACCCAGTACTTC	CASSPGRLAGLETQYF
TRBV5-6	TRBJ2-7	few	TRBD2	TGTGCCAGCAGCTCGGGGGGACGCGGGAGGAACGAGCAGTACTTC	CASSSGGRGRNEQYF
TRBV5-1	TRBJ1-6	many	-	TGCGCCAGCAGCTTGGATCAGGGGAGATCACCCCTCCACTTT	CASSLDQGRSPLHF
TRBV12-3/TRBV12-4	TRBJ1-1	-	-	TGTGCCAGCAGTTTGGCCGGGCAGGAAGCTTTCTTT	CASSLAGQEAFF
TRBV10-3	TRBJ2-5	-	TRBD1	TGTGCCATTGCCAGACAGGGGGACGCCCAAGAGACCCAGTACTTC	CAIARQGDAQETQYF
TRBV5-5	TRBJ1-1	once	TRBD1	TGTGCCAGCAGCCGGGGACAGGGGGCGTTCGGTGAAGCTTTCTTT	CASSRGQGAFGEAFF
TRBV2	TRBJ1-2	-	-	TGTGCCAGCAGTGTGGGACAAATGGGCGATGGCTACACCTTC	CASSVGQMGDGYTF
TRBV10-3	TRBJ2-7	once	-	TGTGCCAGCAGCCACGCCGGGACGGAGATCTACTTC	CASSHAGTEIYF
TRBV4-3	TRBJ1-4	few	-	TGCGCCAGCAGAAAGGGACGGACTAATGAAAAACTGTTTTTT	CASRKGRTNEKLFF
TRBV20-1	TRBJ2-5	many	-	TGCAGTGCTAGAGATATCAGGTTGGGCCAAGAGACCCAGTACTTC	CSARDIRLGQETQYF
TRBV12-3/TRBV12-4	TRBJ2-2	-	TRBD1	TGTGCCAGCAGTTTCGGACAGGGGACTCACACCGGGGAGCTGTTTTTT	CASSFGQGTHTGELFF
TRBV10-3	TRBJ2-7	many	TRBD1	TGTGCCACCCGGGACAGGGCCCACGAGCAGTACTTC	CATRDRAHEQYF
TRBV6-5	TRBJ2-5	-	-	TGTGCCAGCAGCAACAGGGCATCGGAGACCCAGTACTTC	CASSNRASETQYF
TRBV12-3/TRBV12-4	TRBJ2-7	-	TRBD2	TGTGCCAGCAGTGGGGGGAGCGGGACTCTCTACGAGCAGTACTTC	CASSGGSGTLYEQYF
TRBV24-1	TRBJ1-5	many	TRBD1	TGTGCCACCAGTGAACATCAGGGGGTTAGTATTCAGCCCCAGCATTTT	CATSEHQGVSIQPQHF
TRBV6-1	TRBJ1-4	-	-	TGTGCCAGCTCGCCCGCTCTTGCAACTAATGAAAAACTGTTTTTT	CASSPALATNEKLFF
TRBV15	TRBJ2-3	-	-	TGTGCCACCAGCGGGGGGGCCACAGATACGCAGTATTTT	CATSGGATDTQYF
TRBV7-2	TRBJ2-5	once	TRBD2	TGTGCCAGCAGCTTCCGACAGGGACTAGCGGGAGAGACCCAGTACTTC	CASSFRQGLAGETQYF
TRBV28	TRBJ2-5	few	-	TGTGCCAGCACCGATGCCGCGGATACAGGATGGGGGGAGACCCAGTACTTC	CASTDAADTGWGETQYF
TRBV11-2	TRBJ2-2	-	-	TGTGCCAGCAGCTCAAACCGACAGGCCCCGAACACCGGGGAGCTGTTTTTT	CASSSNRQAPNTGELFF
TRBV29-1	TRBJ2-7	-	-	TGCAGCGTAGTTGGAGCCAGCTCCTACGAGCAGTACTTC	CSVVGASSYEQYF
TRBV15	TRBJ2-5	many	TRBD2	TGTGCCACCAGCGATGGGACTAGCGGGGGGTTGTTGGAGACCCAGTACTTC	CATSDGTSGGLLETQYF
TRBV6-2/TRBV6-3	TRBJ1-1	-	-	TGTGCCACAGGTGGGGCGGCACTGGGTTACGCTGAAGCTTTCTTT	CATGGAALGYAEAFF
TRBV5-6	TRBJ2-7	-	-	TGTGCCAGCAGCTTTGGTGGCAGCCAAGGGGTTTACGAGCAGTACTTC	CASSFGGSQGVYEQYF
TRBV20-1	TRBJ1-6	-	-	TGCAGTGCCTGGGAAACCTATAATTCACCCCTCCACTTT	CSAWETYNSPLHF
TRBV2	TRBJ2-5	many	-	TGTGCCAGCAGCTCGCCGGGAACGCCCCAGTACTTC	CASSSPGTPQYF
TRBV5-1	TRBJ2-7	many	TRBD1	TGCGCCAGCAGCAAGGGACAGGGTGGCGAGCAGTACTTC	CASSKGQGGEQYF
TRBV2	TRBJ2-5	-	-	TGTGCCAGCAGTGAACCAACAGCGAAGGAGACCCAGTACTTC	CASSEPTAKETQYF
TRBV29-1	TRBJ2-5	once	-	TGCAGCGTTGACTCAGGGGCACTAGGGACCCAGTACTTC	CSVDSGALGTQYF
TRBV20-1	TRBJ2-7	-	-	TGCAGTGCTAGAGCGGGCGGGGCCTACGAGCAGTACTTC	CSARAGGAYEQYF
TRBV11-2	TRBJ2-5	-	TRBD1	TGTGCCAGCAGCTTATTGGGACAGGCCCTCGAGACCCAGTACTTC	CASSLLGQALETQYF
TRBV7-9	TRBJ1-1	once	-	TGTGCCAGCAGCTTGGAGACGGGATGGGGGGCTGAAGCTTTCTTT	CASSLETGWGAEAFF
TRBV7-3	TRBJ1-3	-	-	TGTGCCAGCAGCTTAGCCCCGCAATCTGGAAACACCATATATTTT	CASSLAPQSGNTIYF
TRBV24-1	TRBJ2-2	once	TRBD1	TGTGCCACCAGCGAGGTGGGGACAGGGGACCCCGGGGAGCTGTTTTTT	CATSEVGTGDPGELFF
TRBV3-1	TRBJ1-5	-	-	TGTGCCAGCAGCCCACAGGGTTGGAATGATCAGCCCCAGCATTTT	CASSPQGWNDQPQHF
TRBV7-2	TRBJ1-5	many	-	TGTGCCAGCAGCTCCCTGGAGGCTCACAATCAGCCCCAGCATTTT	CASSSLEAHNQPQHF
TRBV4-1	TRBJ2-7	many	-	TGCGCCAGCAGCCAAGAGGACAGCTACTACGAGCAGTACTTC	CASSQEDSYYEQYF
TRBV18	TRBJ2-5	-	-	TGTGCCAGCTCACCACAATCCTGGGAGACCCAGTACTTC	CASSPQSWETQYF
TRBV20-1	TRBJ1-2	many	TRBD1	TGCAGTGCTAGAGCAATGGGACAGAACTATGGCTACACCTTC	CSARAMGQNYGYTF
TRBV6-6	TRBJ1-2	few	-	TGTGCCAGCAGTTACGACCGGACCCTGAGGGATGGCTACACCTTC	CASSYDRTLRDGYTF
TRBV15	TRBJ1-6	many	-	TGTGCCACCAGCAGGGGCCCCGGGGAGGGCCTCAGGGGTGGCCTCCACTTT	CATSRGPGEGLRGGLHF
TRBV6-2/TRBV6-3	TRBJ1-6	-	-	TGTGCCGGCAGTTACTCAGGACGGACTCAGCTAGTCGGTACACCCCTCCACTTT	CAGSYSGRTQLVGTPLHF